This TCR beta chain comes out of a study of CD8+ T cells in alopecia areata. Findings of the study overall: In scalp and blood during tofacitinib, many expanded lesional clones persisted. Scalp lesions, especially in alopecia totalis/universalis, had higher clonality than normal scalp. TCR sharing across patients was less clear than in mice, possibly HLA-related.

Treatment described: oral pan-JAK inhibitor, 5-10 mg twice daily. RNA, once extracted, was reverse transcribed into cDNA for use as the sequencing template. Sequencing used immunoSEQ multiplex PCR; TCRdb keeps in-frame clones, though not all of them. The sample includes approximately 140,000 clones, about four fifths of them seen just once. Looked up from germline, CDR1 is MGHRA and CDR2 is YSYEKL. The CDR3 extends over 15 amino acids. Between the trimmed V and J ends, which lost 4 bases and 4 bases, there was a span of 13 bases. As concerns this clone: Its antigen is not known.

V and J are TRBV4-1 and TRBJ2-2; D uncertain. The sequence was obtained from a human donor with alopecia areata. The sample in question was CD8+ T cells sorted from blood, obtained at week 4, from a patient treated with tofacitinib. The CDR3 spells CASSLVHSPTGELFF. The CDR3 region has the DNA TGCGCCAGCAGCCTCGTCCACAGCCCCACCGGGGAGCTGTTTTTT.